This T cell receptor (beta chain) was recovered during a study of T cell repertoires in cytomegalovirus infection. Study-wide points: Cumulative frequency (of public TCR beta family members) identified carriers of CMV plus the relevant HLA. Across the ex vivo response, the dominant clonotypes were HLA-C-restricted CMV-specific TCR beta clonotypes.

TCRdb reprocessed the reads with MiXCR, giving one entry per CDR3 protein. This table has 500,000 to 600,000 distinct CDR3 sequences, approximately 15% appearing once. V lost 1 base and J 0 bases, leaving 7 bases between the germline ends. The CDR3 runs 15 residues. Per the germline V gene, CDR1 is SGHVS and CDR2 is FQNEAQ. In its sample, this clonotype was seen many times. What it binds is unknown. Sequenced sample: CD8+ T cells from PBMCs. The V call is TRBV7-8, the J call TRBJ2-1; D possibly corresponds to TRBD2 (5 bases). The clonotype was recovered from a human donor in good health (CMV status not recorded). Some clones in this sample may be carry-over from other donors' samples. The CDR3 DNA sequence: TGTGCCAGCAGCTTAGAACTAGGCTCCTACAATGAGCAGTTCTTC. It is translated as CASSLELGSYNEQFF.